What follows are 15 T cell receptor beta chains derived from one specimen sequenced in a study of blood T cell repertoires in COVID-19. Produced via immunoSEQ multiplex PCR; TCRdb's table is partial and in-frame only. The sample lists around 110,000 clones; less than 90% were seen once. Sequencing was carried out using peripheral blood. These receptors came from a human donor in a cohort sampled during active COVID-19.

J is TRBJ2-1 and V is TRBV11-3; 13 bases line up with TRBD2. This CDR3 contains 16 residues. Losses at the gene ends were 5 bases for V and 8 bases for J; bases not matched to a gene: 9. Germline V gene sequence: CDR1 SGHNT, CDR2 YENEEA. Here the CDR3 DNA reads TGTGCCAGCAGCACCCGACTAGCGGGAGGTCGGGATGAGCAGTTCTTC. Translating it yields CASSTRLAGGRDEQFF.

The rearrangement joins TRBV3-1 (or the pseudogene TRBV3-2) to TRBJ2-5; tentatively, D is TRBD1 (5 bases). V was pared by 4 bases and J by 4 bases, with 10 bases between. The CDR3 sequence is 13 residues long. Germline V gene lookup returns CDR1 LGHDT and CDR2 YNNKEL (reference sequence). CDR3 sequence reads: CASSRAGIETQYF. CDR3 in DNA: TGTGCCAGCAGCCGCGCAGGGATAGAGACCCAGTACTTC.

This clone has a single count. The CDR3, as DNA: TGTGCCAGCAGCGTAACACGGGTTGCCTACGAGCAGTACTTC. This encodes CASSVTRVAYEQYF. The V call is TRBV9, the J call TRBJ2-7; D is unresolved. The germline V gene encodes CDR1 SGDLS and CDR2 YYNGEE. This CDR3 region has 14 residues. Trimming removed 1 base from V and 2 bases from J, with 10 bases in between.

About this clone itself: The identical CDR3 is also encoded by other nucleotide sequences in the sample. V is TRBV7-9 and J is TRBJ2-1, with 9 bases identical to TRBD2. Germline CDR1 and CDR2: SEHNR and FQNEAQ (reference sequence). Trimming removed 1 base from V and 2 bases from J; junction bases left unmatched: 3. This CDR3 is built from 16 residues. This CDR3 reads CASSLGGGRAYNEQFF. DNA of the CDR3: TGTGCCAGCAGCTTAGGAGGCGGGAGGGCCTACAATGAGCAGTTCTTC. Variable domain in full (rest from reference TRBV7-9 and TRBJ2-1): DTGVSQNPRHKITKRGQNVTFRCDPISEHNRLYWYRQTLGQGPEFLTYFQNEAQLEKSRLLSDRFSAERPKGSFSTLEIQRTEQGDSAMYLCASSLGGGRAYNEQFFGPGTRLTVL.

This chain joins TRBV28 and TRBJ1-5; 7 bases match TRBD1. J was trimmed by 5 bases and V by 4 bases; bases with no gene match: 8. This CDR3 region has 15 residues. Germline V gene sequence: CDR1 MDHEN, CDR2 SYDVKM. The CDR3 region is CASSSTGARHQPQHF. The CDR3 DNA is TGTGCCAGCAGTTCAACAGGGGCCAGGCATCAGCCCCAGCATTTT.

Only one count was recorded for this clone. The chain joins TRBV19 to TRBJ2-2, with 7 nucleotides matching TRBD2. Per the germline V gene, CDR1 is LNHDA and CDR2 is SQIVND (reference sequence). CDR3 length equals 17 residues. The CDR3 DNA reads TGTGTCAGCCGACCGAACGGGGCTAGCGGGAACACCGGGGAGCTGTTTTTT. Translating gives CVSRPNGASGNTGELFF.

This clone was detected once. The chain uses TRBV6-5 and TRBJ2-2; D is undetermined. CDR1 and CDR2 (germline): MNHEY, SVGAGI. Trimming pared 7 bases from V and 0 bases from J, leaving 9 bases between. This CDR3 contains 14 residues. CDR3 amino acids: CASITWSNTGELFF. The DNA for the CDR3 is TGTGCCAGCATCACATGGTCGAACACCGGGGAGCTGTTTTTT.

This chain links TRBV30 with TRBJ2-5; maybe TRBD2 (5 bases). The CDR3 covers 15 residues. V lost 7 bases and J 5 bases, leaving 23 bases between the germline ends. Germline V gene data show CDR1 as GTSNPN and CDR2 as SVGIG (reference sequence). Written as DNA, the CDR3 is TGTGCCTTGGAATCTGGGCGGGCCGGAGCGGAGACCCAGTACTTC. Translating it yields CALESGRAGAETQYF. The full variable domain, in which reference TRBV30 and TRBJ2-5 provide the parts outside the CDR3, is SQTIHQWPATLVQPVGSPLSLECTVEGTSNPNLYWYRQAAGRGLQLLFYSVGIGQISSEVPQNLSASRPQDRQFILSSKKLLLSDSGFYLCALESGRAGAETQYFGPGTRLLVL.

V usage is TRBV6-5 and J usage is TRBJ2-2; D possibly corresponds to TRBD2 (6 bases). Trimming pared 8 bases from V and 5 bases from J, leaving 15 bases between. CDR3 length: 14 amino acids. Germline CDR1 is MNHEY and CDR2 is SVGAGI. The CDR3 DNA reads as TGTGCCAGCGGAACGGGAGTGGGGACCGGGGAGCTGTTTTTT. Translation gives CASGTGVGTGELFF.

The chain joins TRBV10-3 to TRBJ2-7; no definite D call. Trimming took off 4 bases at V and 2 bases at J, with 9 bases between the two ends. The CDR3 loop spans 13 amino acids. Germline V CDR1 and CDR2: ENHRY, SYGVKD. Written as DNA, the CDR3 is TGTGCCATCAGTGGCACAGAAGCCTACGAGCAGTACTTC. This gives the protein CAISGTEAYEQYF.

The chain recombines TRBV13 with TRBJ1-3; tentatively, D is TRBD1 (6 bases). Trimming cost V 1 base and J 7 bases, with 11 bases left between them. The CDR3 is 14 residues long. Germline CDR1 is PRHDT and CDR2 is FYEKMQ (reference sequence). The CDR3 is CASSLAQGRNTIYF. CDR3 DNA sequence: TGTGCCAGCAGCTTAGCACAGGGAAGGAACACCATATATTTT.

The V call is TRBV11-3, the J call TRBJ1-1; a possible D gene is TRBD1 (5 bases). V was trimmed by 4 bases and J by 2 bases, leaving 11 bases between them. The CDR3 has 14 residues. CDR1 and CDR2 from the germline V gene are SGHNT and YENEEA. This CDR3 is CASSSDGANTEAFF. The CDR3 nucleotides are TGTGCCAGCAGCTCAGATGGGGCAAACACTGAAGCTTTCTTT.

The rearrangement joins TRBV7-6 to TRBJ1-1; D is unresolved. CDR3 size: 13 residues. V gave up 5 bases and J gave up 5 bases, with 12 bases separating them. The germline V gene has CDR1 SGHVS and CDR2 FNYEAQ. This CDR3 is CASSLNRVTEAFF. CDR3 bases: TGTGCCAGCAGCCTAAATCGAGTTACTGAAGCTTTCTTT.

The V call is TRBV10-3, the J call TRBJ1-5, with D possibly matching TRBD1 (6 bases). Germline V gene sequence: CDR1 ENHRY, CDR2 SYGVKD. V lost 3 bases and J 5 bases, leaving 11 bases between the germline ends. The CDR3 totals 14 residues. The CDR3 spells CAISDTGSDQPQHF. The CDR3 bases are TGTGCCATCAGTGATACAGGGTCCGATCAGCCCCAGCATTTT.

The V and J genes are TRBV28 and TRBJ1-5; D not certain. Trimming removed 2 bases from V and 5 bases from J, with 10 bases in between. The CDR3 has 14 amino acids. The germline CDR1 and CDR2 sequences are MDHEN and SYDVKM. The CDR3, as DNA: TGTGCCAGCAGTTTAACCAAGAGTGATCAGCCCCAGCATTTT. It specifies CASSLTKSDQPQHF. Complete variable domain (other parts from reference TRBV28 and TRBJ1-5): DVKVTQSSRYLVKRTGEKVFLECVQDMDHENMFWYRQDPGLGLRLIYFSYDVKMKEKGDIPEGYSVSREKKERFSLILESASTNQTSMYLCASSLTKSDQPQHFGDGTRLSIL.